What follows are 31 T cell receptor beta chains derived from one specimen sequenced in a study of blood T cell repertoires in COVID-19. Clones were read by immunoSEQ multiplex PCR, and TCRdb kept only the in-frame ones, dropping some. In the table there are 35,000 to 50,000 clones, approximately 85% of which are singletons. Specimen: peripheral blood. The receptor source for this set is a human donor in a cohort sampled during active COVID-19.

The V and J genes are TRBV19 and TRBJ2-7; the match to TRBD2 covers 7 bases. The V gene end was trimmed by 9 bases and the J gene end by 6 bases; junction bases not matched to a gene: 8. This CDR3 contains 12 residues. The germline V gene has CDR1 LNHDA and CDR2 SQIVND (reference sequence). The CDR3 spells CASESGGGEQYF. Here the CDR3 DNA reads TGTGCCAGCGAATCGGGGGGAGGCGAGCAGTACTTC.

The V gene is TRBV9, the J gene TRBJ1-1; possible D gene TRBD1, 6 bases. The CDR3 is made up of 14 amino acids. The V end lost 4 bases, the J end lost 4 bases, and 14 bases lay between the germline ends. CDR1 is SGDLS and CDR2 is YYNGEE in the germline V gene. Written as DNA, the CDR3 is TGTGCCAGCAGCCCGCCGGCCAGGGGCACTGAAGCTTTCTTT. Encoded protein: CASSPPARGTEAFF.

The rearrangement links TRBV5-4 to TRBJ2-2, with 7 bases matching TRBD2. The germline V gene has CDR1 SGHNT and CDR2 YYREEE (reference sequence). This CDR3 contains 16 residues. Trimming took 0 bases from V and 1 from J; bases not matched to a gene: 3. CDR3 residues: CASSLALAGNTGELFF. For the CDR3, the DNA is TGTGCCAGCAGCTTGGCTTTAGCGGGGAACACCGGGGAGCTGTTTTTT.

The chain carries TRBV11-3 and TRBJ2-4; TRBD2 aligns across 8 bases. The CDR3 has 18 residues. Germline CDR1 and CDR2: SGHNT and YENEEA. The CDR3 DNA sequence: TGTGGCGCGGAAGTAGGCACTCCCCCCCGGGAGGGCAAAAACATTCAGTACTTC. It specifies CGAEVGTPPREGKNIQYF. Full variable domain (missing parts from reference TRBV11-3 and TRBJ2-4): EAGVVQSPRYKIIEKKQPVAFWCNPISGHNTLYWYLQNLGQGPELLIRYENEEAVDDSQLPKDRFSAERLKGVDSTLKIQPAELGDSAVYLCGAEVGTPPREGKNIQYFGAGTRLSVL.

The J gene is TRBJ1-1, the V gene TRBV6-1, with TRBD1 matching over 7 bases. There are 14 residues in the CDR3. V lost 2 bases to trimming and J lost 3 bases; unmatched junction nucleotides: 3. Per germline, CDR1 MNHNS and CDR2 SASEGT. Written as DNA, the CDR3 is TGTGCCAGCAGTGAATACAGGGGCGACACTGAAGCTTTCTTT. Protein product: CASSEYRGDTEAFF.

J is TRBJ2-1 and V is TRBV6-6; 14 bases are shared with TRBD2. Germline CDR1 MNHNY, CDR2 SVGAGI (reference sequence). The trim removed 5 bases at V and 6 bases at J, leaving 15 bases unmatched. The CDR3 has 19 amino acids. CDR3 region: CASSPRTSGTSGGSNEQFF. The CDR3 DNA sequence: TGTGCCAGCAGTCCCCGTACTTCAGGGACTAGCGGGGGCTCCAATGAGCAGTTCTTC.

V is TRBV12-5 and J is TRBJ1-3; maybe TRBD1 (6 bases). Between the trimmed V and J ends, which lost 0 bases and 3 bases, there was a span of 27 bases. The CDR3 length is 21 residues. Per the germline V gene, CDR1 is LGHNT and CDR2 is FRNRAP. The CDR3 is CASGLVARAGVGAFSGNTIYF. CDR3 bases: TGTGCTAGTGGTTTGGTGGCCCGCGCAGGGGTAGGGGCCTTTAGTGGAAACACCATATATTTT.

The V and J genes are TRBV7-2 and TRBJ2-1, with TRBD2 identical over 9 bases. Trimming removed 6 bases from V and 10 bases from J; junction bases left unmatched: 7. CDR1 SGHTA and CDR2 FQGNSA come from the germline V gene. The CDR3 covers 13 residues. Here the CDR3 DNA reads TGTGCCAGCAGGTCCCTAGCGGGGTTCGAGCAGTTCTTC. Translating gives CASRSLAGFEQFF.

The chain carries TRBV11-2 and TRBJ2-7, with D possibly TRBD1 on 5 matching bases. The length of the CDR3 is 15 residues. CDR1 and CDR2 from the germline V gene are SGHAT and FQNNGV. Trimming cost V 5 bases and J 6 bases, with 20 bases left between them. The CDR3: CASSVQVALSAEQYF. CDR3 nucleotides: TGTGCCAGCAGCGTACAGGTAGCCCTCTCCGCCGAGCAGTACTTC.

The CDR3 is CASSLQPTASGGEQYF. Here the CDR3 DNA reads TGCGCCAGCAGCTTACAACCGACTGCCTCCGGTGGCGAGCAGTACTTC. This sequence joins TRBV5-1 and TRBJ2-7; D gene uncertain. Looked up from germline, CDR1 is SGHRS and CDR2 is YFSETQ. V lost 2 bases, J lost 6 bases, and 21 bases lay in between. This CDR3 spans 16 amino acids.

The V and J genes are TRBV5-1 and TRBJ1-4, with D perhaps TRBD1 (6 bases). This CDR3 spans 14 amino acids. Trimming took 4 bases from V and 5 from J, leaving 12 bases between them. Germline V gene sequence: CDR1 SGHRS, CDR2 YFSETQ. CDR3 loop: CASSPDSPNEKLFF. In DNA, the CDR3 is TGCGCCAGCAGCCCGGACAGCCCCAATGAAAAACTGTTTTTT.

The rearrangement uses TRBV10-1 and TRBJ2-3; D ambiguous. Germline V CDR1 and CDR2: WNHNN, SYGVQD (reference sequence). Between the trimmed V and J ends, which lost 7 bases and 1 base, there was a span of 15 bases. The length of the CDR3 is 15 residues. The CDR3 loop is CASNKLLHRTDTQYF. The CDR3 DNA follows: TGCGCCAGCAACAAACTACTACATCGCACAGATACGCAGTATTTT.

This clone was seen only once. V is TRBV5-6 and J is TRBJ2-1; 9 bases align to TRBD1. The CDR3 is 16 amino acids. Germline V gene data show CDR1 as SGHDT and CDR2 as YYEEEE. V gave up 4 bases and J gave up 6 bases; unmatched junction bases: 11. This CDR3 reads CASSLNAGQGGNEQFF. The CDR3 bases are TGTGCCAGCAGCCTAAATGCGGGACAGGGAGGCAATGAGCAGTTCTTC.

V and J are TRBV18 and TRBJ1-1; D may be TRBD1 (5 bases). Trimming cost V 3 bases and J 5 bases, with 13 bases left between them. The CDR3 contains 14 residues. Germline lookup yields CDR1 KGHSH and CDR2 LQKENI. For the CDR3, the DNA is TGTGCCAGCTCACCCGGAAACGGGGGTACTGAAGCTTTCTTT. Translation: CASSPGNGGTEAFF.

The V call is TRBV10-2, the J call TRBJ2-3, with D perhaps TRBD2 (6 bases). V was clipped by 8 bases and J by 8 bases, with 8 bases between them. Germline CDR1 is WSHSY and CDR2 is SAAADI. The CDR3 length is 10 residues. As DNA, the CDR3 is TGCGCCAGCGGGACTCGTACGCAGTATTTT. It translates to CASGTRTQYF.

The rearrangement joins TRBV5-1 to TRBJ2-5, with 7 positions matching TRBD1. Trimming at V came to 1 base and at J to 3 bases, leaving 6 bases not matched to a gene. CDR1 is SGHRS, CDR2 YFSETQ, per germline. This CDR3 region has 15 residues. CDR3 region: CASSLSNRGEETQYF. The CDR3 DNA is TGCGCCAGCAGCTTGTCCAACAGGGGTGAAGAGACCCAGTACTTC.

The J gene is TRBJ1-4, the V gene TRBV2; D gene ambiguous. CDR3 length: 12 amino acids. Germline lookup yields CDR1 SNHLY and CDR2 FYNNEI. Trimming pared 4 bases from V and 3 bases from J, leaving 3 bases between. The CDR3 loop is CASSVANEKLFF. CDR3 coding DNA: TGTGCCAGCAGTGTAGCTAATGAAAAACTGTTTTTT. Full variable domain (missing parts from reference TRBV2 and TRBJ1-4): EPEVTQTPSHQVTQMGQEVILRCVPISNHLYFYWYRQILGQKVEFLVSFYNNEISEKSEIFDDQFSVERPDGSNFTLKIRSTKLEDSAMYFCASSVANEKLFFGSGTQLSVL.

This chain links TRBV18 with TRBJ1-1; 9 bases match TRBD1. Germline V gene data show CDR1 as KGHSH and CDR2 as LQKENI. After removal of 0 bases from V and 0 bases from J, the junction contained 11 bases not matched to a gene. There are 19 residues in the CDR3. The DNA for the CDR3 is TGTGCCAGCTCACCACCTGTAGGACAGGGGTCTGCTGTGAACACTGAAGCTTTCTTT. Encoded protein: CASSPPVGQGSAVNTEAFF.

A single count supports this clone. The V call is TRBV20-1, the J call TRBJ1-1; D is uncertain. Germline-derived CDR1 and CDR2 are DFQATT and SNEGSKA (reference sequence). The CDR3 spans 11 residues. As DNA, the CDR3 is TGCAGGAACATGGGCGACACTGAAGCTTTCTTT. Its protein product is CRNMGDTEAFF.

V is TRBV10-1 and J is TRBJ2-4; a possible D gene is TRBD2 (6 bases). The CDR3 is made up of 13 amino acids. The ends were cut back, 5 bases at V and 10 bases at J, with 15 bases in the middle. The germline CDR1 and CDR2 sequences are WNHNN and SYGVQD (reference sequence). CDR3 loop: CASSQDLRGIQYF. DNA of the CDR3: TGCGCCAGCAGTCAGGACCTCCGGGGGATTCAGTACTTC.

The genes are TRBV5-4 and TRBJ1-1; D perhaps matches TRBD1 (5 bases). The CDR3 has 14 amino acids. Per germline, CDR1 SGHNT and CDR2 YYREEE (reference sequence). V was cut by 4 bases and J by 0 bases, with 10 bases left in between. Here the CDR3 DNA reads TGTGCCAGCAGCACAGGACGGGTGAACACTGAAGCTTTCTTT. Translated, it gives CASSTGRVNTEAFF.

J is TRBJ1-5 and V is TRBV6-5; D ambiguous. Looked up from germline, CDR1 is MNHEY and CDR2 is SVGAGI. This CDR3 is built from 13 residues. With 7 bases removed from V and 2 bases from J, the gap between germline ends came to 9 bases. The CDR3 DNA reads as TGTGCCAGCATCGGGGTGGGCAATCAGCCCCAGCATTTT. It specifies CASIGVGNQPQHF.

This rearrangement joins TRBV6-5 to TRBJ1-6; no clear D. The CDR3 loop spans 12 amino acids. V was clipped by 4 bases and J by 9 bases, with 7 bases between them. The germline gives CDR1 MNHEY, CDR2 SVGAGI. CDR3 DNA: TGTGCCAGCAGTTTCGGGAGTTCACCCCTCCACTTT. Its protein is CASSFGSSPLHF.

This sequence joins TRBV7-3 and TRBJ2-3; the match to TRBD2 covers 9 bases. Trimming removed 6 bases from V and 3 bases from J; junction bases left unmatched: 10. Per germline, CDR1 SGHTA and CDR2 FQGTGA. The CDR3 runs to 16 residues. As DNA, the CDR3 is TGTGCCAGCAGGGGGCCTAGCGGGGAGTGGACAGATACGCAGTATTTT. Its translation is CASRGPSGEWTDTQYF.

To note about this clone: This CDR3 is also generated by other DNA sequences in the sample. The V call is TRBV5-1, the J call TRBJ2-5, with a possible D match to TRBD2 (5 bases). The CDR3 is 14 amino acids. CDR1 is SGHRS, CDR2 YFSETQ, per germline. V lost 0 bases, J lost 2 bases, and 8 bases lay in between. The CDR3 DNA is TGCGCCAGCAGCTTGGTGGGGAGTCAAGAGACCCAGTACTTC. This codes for CASSLVGSQETQYF.

The CDR3 protein is CASSSRLDRDDQPQHF. The CDR3 DNA follows: TGTGCCAGCAGCTCCCGATTGGACAGGGACGACCAGCCCCAGCATTTT. The chain joins TRBV27 to TRBJ1-5; 8 bases agree with TRBD1. V gave up 6 bases and J gave up 7 bases; unmatched junction bases: 14. CDR3 size: 16 residues. Looked up from germline, CDR1 is MNHEY and CDR2 is SMNVEV (reference sequence).

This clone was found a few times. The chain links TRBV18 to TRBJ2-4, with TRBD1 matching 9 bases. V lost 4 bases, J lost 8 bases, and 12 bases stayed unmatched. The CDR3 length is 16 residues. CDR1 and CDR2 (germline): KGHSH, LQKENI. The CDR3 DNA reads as TGTGCCAGCTCACGTGGGACAGGGACCATAGGGGACATTCAGTACTTC. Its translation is CASSRGTGTIGDIQYF. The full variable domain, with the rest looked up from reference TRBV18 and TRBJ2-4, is NAGVMQNPRHLVRRRGQEARLRCSPMKGHSHVYWYRQLPEEGLKFMVYLQKENIIDESGMPKERFSAEFPKEGPSILRIQQVVRGDSAAYFCASSRGTGTIGDIQYFGAGTRLSVL.

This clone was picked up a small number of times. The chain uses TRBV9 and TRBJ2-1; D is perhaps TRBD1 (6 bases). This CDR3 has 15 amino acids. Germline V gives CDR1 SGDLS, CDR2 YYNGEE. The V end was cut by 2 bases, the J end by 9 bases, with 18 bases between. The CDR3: CASSVLAGEGSEQFF. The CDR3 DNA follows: TGTGCCAGCAGCGTTTTGGCAGGGGAAGGGAGTGAGCAGTTCTTC.

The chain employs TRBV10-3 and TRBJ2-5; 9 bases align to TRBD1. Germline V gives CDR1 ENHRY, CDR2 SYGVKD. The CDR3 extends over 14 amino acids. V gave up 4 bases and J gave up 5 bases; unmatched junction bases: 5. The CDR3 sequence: CAISGTGGLETQYF. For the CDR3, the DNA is TGTGCCATCAGTGGAACAGGGGGCTTGGAGACCCAGTACTTC.

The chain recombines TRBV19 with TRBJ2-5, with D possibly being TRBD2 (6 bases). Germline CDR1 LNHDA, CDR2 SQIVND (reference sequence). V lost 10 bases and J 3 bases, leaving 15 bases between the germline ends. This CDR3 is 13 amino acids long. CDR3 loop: CATRGTSKETQYF. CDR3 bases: TGTGCCACCCGGGGGACTTCCAAAGAGACCCAGTACTTC.

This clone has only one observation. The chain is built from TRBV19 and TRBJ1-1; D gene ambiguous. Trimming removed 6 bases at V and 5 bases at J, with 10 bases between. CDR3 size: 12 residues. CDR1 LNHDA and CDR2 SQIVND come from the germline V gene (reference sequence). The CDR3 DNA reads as TGTGCCAGTAGCTCCCGAGGGACTGAAGCTTTCTTT. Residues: CASSSRGTEAFF. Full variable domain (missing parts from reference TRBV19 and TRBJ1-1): DGGITQSPKYLFRKEGQNVTLSCEQNLNHDAMYWYRQDPGQGLRLIYYSQIVNDFQKGDIAEGYSVSREKKESFPLTVTSAQKNPTAFYLCASSSRGTEAFFGQGTRLTVV.